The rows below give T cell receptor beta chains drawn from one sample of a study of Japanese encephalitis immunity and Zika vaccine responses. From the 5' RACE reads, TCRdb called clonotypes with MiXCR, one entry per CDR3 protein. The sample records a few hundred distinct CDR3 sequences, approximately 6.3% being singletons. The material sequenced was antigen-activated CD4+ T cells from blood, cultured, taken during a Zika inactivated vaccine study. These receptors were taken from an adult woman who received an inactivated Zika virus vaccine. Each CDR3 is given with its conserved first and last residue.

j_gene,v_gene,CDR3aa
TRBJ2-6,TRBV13,CASSRGKTSGANVLTF
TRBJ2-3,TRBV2,CASSESSGRASDTQYF
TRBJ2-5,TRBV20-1,CSARISGRDRETQYF
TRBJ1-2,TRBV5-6,CASSLGGASNYGYTF
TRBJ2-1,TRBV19,CASSGQIGDEQFF
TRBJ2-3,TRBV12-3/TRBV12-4,CASSLGFGTDTQYF
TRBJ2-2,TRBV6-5,CASSYSTVGGELFF
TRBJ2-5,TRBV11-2,CASSLGQGGEETQYF
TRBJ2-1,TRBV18,CASSRNRLNNEQFF
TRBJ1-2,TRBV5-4,CASSLDNYGYTF
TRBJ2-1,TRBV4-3,CASSQDTLQGRFF
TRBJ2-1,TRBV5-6,CASSLRDEQFF
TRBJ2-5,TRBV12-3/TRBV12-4,CASSSDTGYQETQYF
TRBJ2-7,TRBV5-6,CASSLGGQGGHEQYF
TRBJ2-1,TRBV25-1,CASSSGGLAGYNEQFF
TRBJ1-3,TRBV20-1,CSAPIGAGNTIYF
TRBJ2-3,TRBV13,CASSLRGRGTDTQYF
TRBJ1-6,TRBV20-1,CSASRAGTPPLHF
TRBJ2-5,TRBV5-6,CASSRSRPSTPTQYF
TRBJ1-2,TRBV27,CASRVGGGGYTF
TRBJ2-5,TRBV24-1,CATSDSGTSDPIQETQYF
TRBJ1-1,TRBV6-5,CASSYSDRANTEAFF
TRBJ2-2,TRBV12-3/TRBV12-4,CASSPDDGELFF
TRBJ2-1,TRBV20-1,CSALRPGGKDEQFF
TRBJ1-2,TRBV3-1,CASSQEGGRGRKGYTF
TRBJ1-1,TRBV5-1,CASNWDGNTEAFF
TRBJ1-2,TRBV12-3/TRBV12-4,CASRLHAGSGGYTF
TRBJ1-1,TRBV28,CASSFGGGWTDSNTEAFF
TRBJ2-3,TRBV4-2,CASSPGTSGGEDTQYF
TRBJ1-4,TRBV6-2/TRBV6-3,CASSSRGSGEKLFF
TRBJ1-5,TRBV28,CASSPGQGSQPQHF
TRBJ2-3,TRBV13,CASSQRGRGTDTQYF
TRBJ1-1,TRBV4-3,CASSQPGQTNTEAFF
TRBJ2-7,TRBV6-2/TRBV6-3,CASSTPRVVIYEQYF
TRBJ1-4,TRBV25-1,CASSEIQGSTNEKLFF
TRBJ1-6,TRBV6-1,CASTPLRGSTGSGMYSPLHF
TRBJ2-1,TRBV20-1,CSARDMRAGSSYNEQFF